A single sample gave rise to the 9 T cell receptor beta chains below, sequenced in a study of breast tumors, draining lymph nodes, adjacent tissues. The lymph nodes were axillary draining lymph nodes from breast cancer patients. TCRdb processed the multiplex PCR reads anew with MiXCR; each CDR3 protein has one entry. This sample has 200,000 to 250,000 distinct CDR3 sequences, with about a third found just once. Sequencing was performed on axillary lymph node tissue. Receptor source: a female donor with breast cancer. Some clones in this sample may be carry-over from other donors' samples.

This clonotype occurred once. V is TRBV5-5 and J is TRBJ2-5; a possible D gene is TRBD2 (6 bases). The CDR3 has 16 residues. The germline V and J ends were trimmed by 4 bases and 4 bases, with 20 bases remaining between them. The germline gives CDR1 SGHKS, CDR2 YYEKEE (reference sequence). The DNA of the CDR3 is TGTGCCAGCAGCCGGGTAAAGGCCGGGAGACGAGAGACCCAGTACTTC. As protein: CASSRVKAGRRETQYF.

The V and J genes are TRBV11-2 and TRBJ1-2; a possible D gene is TRBD1 (6 bases). The germline V gene encodes CDR1 SGHAT and CDR2 FQNNGV. The CDR3 length is 16 residues. The V and J ends lost 1 base and 1 base respectively, with 13 bases between them. Here the CDR3 reads CASSLAGGGHNYGYTF. The CDR3 bases are TGTGCCAGCAGCTTAGCCGGGGGGGGGCATAACTATGGCTACACCTTC. Full variable domain (rest looked up from reference TRBV11-2 and TRBJ1-2): EAGVAQSPRYKIIEKRQSVAFWCNPISGHATLYWYQQILGQGPKLLIQFQNNGVVDDSQLPKDRFSAERLKGVDSTLKIQPAKLEDSAVYLCASSLAGGGHNYGYTFGSGTRLTVV.

The chain uses TRBV13 and TRBJ1-4, with D perhaps TRBD1 (5 bases). The V end was cut by 5 bases, the J end by 2 bases, with 15 bases between. Per germline, CDR1 PRHDT and CDR2 FYEKMQ (reference sequence). The CDR3 contains 16 residues. CDR3 sequence reads: CASSPSLEGTNEKLFF. CDR3 sequence (DNA): TGTGCCAGCAGCCCCTCCCTGGAGGGGACTAATGAAAAACTGTTTTTT.

Many counts were recorded for this clonotype. The V call is TRBV7-9, the J call TRBJ2-1; 8 bases fit TRBD2. The CDR3 has 14 residues. Germline V gene data show CDR1 as SEHNR and CDR2 as FQNEAQ (reference sequence). The V segment lost 5 bases and the J segment 5 bases; nucleotides outside the gene matches: 5. The CDR3 here is CASSPSGWNNEQFF. DNA for the CDR3: TGTGCCAGCAGCCCTAGCGGGTGGAACAATGAGCAGTTCTTC.

This clonotype occurred many times. The genes are TRBV19 and TRBJ2-7, with a weak D call TRBD1 (6 bases). The CDR3 totals 17 residues. Germline-derived CDR1 and CDR2 are LNHDA and SQIVND (reference sequence). Trimming stripped 3 bases from V and 2 bases from J, with 20 bases between. The CDR3, as DNA: TGTGCCAGTAGTATGCGCGCCGGACAGAATTTCCCCTACGAGCAGTACTTC. As protein: CASSMRAGQNFPYEQYF. The variable domain in full, with the rest retrieved from reference TRBV19 and TRBJ2-7, is DGGITQSPKYLFRKEGQNVTLSCEQNLNHDAMYWYRQDPGQGLRLIYYSQIVNDFQKGDIAEGYSVSREKKESFPLTVTSAQKNPTAFYLCASSMRAGQNFPYEQYFGPGTRLTVT.

This clonotype occurred many times. The chain combines TRBV5-1 with TRBJ1-4; perhaps TRBD1 as D (6 bases). In germline, CDR1 is SGHRS, CDR2 YFSETQ. The CDR3 covers 14 residues. Trimming took off 0 bases at V and 8 bases at J, with 11 bases between the two ends. The CDR3 spells CASSLEGGWEKLFF. CDR3 coding DNA: TGCGCCAGCAGCTTGGAGGGGGGCTGGGAAAAACTGTTTTTT. Full variable domain (remainder filled in from reference TRBV5-1 and TRBJ1-4): KAGVTQTPRYLIKTRGQQVTLSCSPISGHRSVSWYQQTPGQGLQFLFEYFSETQRNKGNFPGRFSGRQFSNSRSEMNVSTLELGDSALYLCASSLEGGWEKLFFGSGTQLSVL.

There are many counts of this clonotype. This sequence joins TRBV9 and TRBJ2-1; D remains ambiguous. Trimming pared 3 bases from V and 8 bases from J, leaving 12 bases between. From germline, CDR1 is SGDLS and CDR2 YYNGEE. The length of the CDR3 is 13 residues. The CDR3 DNA reads TGTGCCAGCAGCGGTCCCCAAGTAGATGAGCAGTTCTTC. Protein: CASSGPQVDEQFF.

The table lists this clonotype with many counts. The chain links TRBV19 to TRBJ2-1; possibly TRBD2 for D (6 bases). CDR1 is LNHDA and CDR2 is SQIVND in the germline V gene (reference sequence). The CDR3 totals 14 residues. V was shortened by 8 bases and J by 9 bases, with 20 bases between the two germline ends. CDR3 loop: CASRPSGTRGEQFF. In DNA form, the CDR3 reads TGTGCCAGTCGACCGTCGGGGACGCGGGGTGAGCAGTTCTTC. Together with reference TRBV19 and TRBJ2-1, the CDR3 gives the full variable domain: DGGITQSPKYLFRKEGQNVTLSCEQNLNHDAMYWYRQDPGQGLRLIYYSQIVNDFQKGDIAEGYSVSREKKESFPLTVTSAQKNPTAFYLCASRPSGTRGEQFFGPGTRLTVL.

The chain joins TRBV15 to TRBJ2-5; D gene uncertain. CDR1 and CDR2 from the germline V gene are LNHNV and YYDKDF (reference sequence). This CDR3 spans 13 amino acids. V lost 3 bases to trimming and J lost 7 bases, with 12 bases between them. The CDR3 DNA reads as TGTGCCACCAGCAGTGAAATGGAGTGGACCCAGTACTTC. This translates into CATSSEMEWTQYF.